What follows describes a single T cell receptor (beta chain). These data come from a study of cytomegalovirus exposure and HLA in healthy donors. Per germline, CDR1 SGDLS and CDR2 YYNGEE. This CDR3 has 14 residues. After removal of 5 bases from V and 3 bases from J, the junction contained 2 bases not matched to a gene. The PCR was carried out with 60 Vbeta primers and 13 Jbeta primers. Libraries were prepared by immunoSEQ multiplex PCR; TCRdb keeps only in-frame clonotypes and omits some of them. The sample holds 150,000 to 200,000 clones, 84% seen once. The sequenced sample was PBMCs. The V gene is TRBV9, the J gene TRBJ2-2, with 9 bases aligning to TRBD2. This receptor was identified in a man aged 45-60 years in good health and CMV-seropositive. This CDR3 is CASRGLADTGELFF. The DNA for the CDR3 is TGTGCCAGCAGGGGACTAGCAGACACCGGGGAGCTGTTTTTT.